This T cell receptor delta chain was identified during a study of γδ T cells in repeated Plasmodium falciparum infection. TCRdb applied CATT to the multiplex PCR reads for clone calling. The profile covers tens of thousands of delta-chain clones, with roughly 1.8% appearing a single time and approximately 15% taken by the ten largest. Points on this clone: A single base separates this from a much larger clone, so it may be a read error.

The CDR3 contains 21 residues. Germline V gene sequence: CDR1 TSWWSYY, CDR2 QGS. Flow sorting of PBMC yielded separate Vgamma9/Vdelta2+ and Vdelta2-negative gammadelta T cell populations for bulk repertoire analysis. The sequencing sample was made of gamma-delta T cells from blood. The V and J genes are TRDV1 and TRDJ1; 13 bases are shared with TRDD3. The sequence derives from a pool of human donors (malaria-infected and uninfected, not separated). CDR3 loop: CALGELLPRIHWGIRPDKLTF. For the CDR3, the DNA is TGTGCTCTTGGGGAACTACTTCCTAGGATCCACTGGGGGATACGACCCGATAAACTCACCTTT.